These T cell receptor beta chains were read from a single sample in a study of blood T cells in healthy people across ages. TCRdb used MiXCR to reprocess the 5' RACE reads, holding one entry per CDR3 protein. Of approximately 1.5 million distinct CDR3 sequences in the sample, roughly a third were seen once. The sample consisted of blood. The receptors originated from a woman aged 25-40 years in good health. Both conserved end residues are part of each CDR3. D genes are given only for firm matches. Size values are once, few and many counts, or a class for expanded clones, and some rows have none.

TRBV20-1	TRBD1	few	TRBJ2-7	TGCAGTGCTCGAGATTGGACAGGGCTGTTAGACGAGCAGTACTTC	CSARDWTGLLDEQYF
TRBV7-9	-	-	TRBJ2-2	TGTGCCAGCAGCTCCGGGACCGCCGCGGGGGAGCTGTTTTTT	CASSSGTAAGELFF
TRBV7-9	TRBD2	-	TRBJ2-3	TGTGCCAGCAGCTTAAGTCCCGGACTAGCGGGAGTTACGAGCACAGATACGCAGTATTTT	CASSLSPGLAGVTSTDTQYF
TRBV4-1	TRBD2	-	TRBJ2-5	TGCGCCAACACATCCGCCAGCGGGGGCCCCAACCTAGGAGAGACCCAGTACTTC	CANTSASGGPNLGETQYF
TRBV27	TRBD1	many	TRBJ2-7	TGTGCCAGCAGTTTTGGACAGGGTCCCAACGAGCAGTACTTC	CASSFGQGPNEQYF
TRBV12-3/TRBV12-4	TRBD2	-	TRBJ2-7	TGTGCCAGCAGCTCGACTAGCGGGAGTCGCGAGCAGTACTTC	CASSSTSGSREQYF
TRBV2	TRBD2	-	TRBJ2-4	TGTGCCAGCCGGGGGACTAGCTCGGGGGAGCAGTACTTC	CASRGTSSGEQYF
TRBV4-1	TRBD2	few	TRBJ2-1	TGCGCCGGCAGCCCCCGGGTAGCGGGGGGGATTTTCAATGAGCAGTTCTTC	CAGSPRVAGGIFNEQFF
TRBV27	-	few	TRBJ2-1	TGTGCCAGCAGTTCCATTAATTACAATGAGCAGTTCTTC	CASSSINYNEQFF
TRBV12-3/TRBV12-4	-	many	TRBJ2-5	TGTGCCAGCAGTCGGGACACCTCAGAGACCCAGTACTTC	CASSRDTSETQYF
TRBV9	-	-	TRBJ2-7	TGTGCCAGCAGCGTATCAACGGGAGTAGGGTACGAGCAGTACTTC	CASSVSTGVGYEQYF
TRBV6-1	-	-	TRBJ1-2	TGTGCCAGCAGTGAAATCCCCCACTATGGCTACACCTTC	CASSEIPHYGYTF
TRBV7-8	-	-	TRBJ1-1	TGTGCCAGCAGCTTGGACTCTCCGAACACTGAAGCTTTCTTT	CASSLDSPNTEAFF
TRBV19	TRBD2	-	TRBJ2-3	TGTGCCAGTAAGCCCCAACTTCTAGCGGGAGGAACACCTAGCACAGATACGCAGTATTTT	CASKPQLLAGGTPSTDTQYF
TRBV15	-	-	TRBJ2-1	TGTGCCACCAGCAGAGAGGCGGAAACTAATGAGCAGTTCTTC	CATSREAETNEQFF
TRBV7-3	-	few	TRBJ2-7	TGTGCCAGCAGCCCGACAGTGGAGAGCGGTAGATACGAGCAGTACTTC	CASSPTVESGRYEQYF
TRBV4-1	-	-	TRBJ1-2	TGCGCCAGCAGCCAATCCCCGATCCGCAGGGGCTACACCTTC	CASSQSPIRRGYTF
TRBV5-1	-	few	TRBJ2-3	TGCGCCAGCAGCGTCCATTTGGGAGATACGCAGTATTTT	CASSVHLGDTQYF
TRBV15	-	-	TRBJ1-1	TGTGCCACCAGCAGTTTGATGTCTAATGAAGCTTTCTTT	CATSSLMSNEAFF
TRBV5-6	TRBD2	once	TRBJ2-5	TGTGCCAGCAGCTTGAAGCGGTCTAGCGGACAAGAGACCCAGTACTTC	CASSLKRSSGQETQYF
TRBV11-2	-	-	TRBJ2-1	TGTGCCAGCAGCTCCACGGGTTTCCGGAACAATGGGCAGTTCTTC	CASSSTGFRNNGQFF
TRBV12-3/TRBV12-4	TRBD2	-	TRBJ2-7	TGTGCCAGCAGTTTTACCGGGAGGGCCGAGAAGCAGTACTTC	CASSFTGRAEKQYF
TRBV14	-	few	TRBJ2-2	TGTGCCAGCAGCCCCCTTGGAGTGAACACCGGGGAGCTGTTTTTT	CASSPLGVNTGELFF
TRBV12-3/TRBV12-4	-	few	TRBJ2-3	TGTGCCAGCAGTTTATCCCAGTTGACGCAGTATTTT	CASSLSQLTQYF
TRBV7-6	TRBD2	few	TRBJ2-3	TGTGCCAGCAGCCAATTTGGACTAGCGGGGGGCCAAGGTGCAGATACGCAGTATTTT	CASSQFGLAGGQGADTQYF
TRBV10-2	-	few	TRBJ2-7	TGCGCCAGCAGTGAGAAGGACGAGCAGTACTTC	CASSEKDEQYF
TRBV4-1	TRBD1	few	TRBJ2-1	TGCGCCAGCAGCCATAGCCGGACAGGGGGCGATGAGCAGTTCTTC	CASSHSRTGGDEQFF
TRBV18	-	-	TRBJ1-3	TGTGCCAGCTCACCACCCCTCCGCGGGTCTGGAAACACCATATATTTT	CASSPPLRGSGNTIYF
TRBV5-6	-	-	TRBJ1-4	TGTGCCAGCAGCTCGATCGACAGGCCGAATGAAAAACTGTTTTTT	CASSSIDRPNEKLFF
TRBV12-3/TRBV12-4	TRBD1	-	TRBJ1-4	TGTGCCAGCAGTGTAGGGTATCGGGACAGCCATGAAAAACTGTTTTTT	CASSVGYRDSHEKLFF
TRBV7-9	-	-	TRBJ1-1	TGTGCCAGCAGCCCCCTGAGGACCAACGCTGAAGCTTTCTTT	CASSPLRTNAEAFF
TRBV12-3/TRBV12-4	-	few	TRBJ1-2	TGTGCCAGCAGTAACAGGAGGGATGGCTACACCTTC	CASSNRRDGYTF
TRBV15	-	-	TRBJ1-1	TGTGCCACCAGCAGGGGCAGATTTATGAACACTGAAGCTTTCTTT	CATSRGRFMNTEAFF
TRBV18	TRBD1	few	TRBJ1-2	TGTGCCAGCTCACCAGGTGGGACAGATGGCTACACCTTC	CASSPGGTDGYTF
TRBV2	TRBD2	few	TRBJ2-5	TGTGCCAGCAGTGATCCTCGGGGGGGCCTAGAGACCCAGTACTTC	CASSDPRGGLETQYF
TRBV5-1	TRBD1	-	TRBJ1-1	TGCGCCAGCAGCTTTCTAACAGGGGGCACGGTCACTGAAGCTTTCTTT	CASSFLTGGTVTEAFF
TRBV5-1	TRBD2	-	TRBJ2-1	TGCGCCAGCAGCTTGGAATTACTAACGGGGGGGCGAGATGAGCAGTTCTTC	CASSLELLTGGRDEQFF